Listed here are 12 T cell receptor beta chains from one sample, sequenced in a study of blood T cell repertoires in COVID-19. Clones were sequenced by immunoSEQ multiplex PCR, and TCRdb holds only the in-frame ones, with some missing. The sample includes a few hundred thousand clones, roughly nine tenths of them seen just once. The sample consisted of PBMCs or T cells enriched from blood (not recorded which). These receptors were taken from a man between 18 and 29 years old who had recovered from COVID-19.

The chain is built from TRBV19 and TRBJ2-6, with 9 bases matching TRBD1. Per germline, CDR1 LNHDA and CDR2 SQIVND (reference sequence). CDR3 size: 15 residues. Trimming cost V 4 bases and J 5 bases; bases outside gene matches: 3. The CDR3: CASSRGQGRANVLTF. For the CDR3, the DNA is TGTGCCAGTAGTAGGGGACAGGGAAGGGCCAACGTCCTGACTTTC.

The V gene is TRBV29-1, the J gene TRBJ1-3; D gene unclear. The CDR3 has 12 residues. Germline-derived CDR1 and CDR2 are SQVTM and ANQGSEA. Trimming took 6 bases from V and 7 from J, leaving 13 bases between them. The CDR3 spells CSVYSPGNTIYF. In DNA form, the CDR3 reads TGCAGCGTCTACAGTCCGGGGAACACCATATATTTT.

V and J are TRBV29-1 and TRBJ2-1; D call uncertain. Germline CDR1 SQVTM, CDR2 ANQGSEA. V was trimmed by 4 bases and J by 7 bases, leaving 5 bases between them. The CDR3 spans 10 residues. The CDR3: CSVARNEQFF. The CDR3 DNA reads TGCAGCGTTGCCCGGAATGAGCAGTTCTTC.

A few counts support this clone. This CDR3 reads CASSLWTGMNTEAFF. In DNA, the CDR3 is TGCGCCAGCAGCTTGTGGACAGGGATGAACACTGAAGCTTTCTTT. The genes are TRBV5-1 and TRBJ1-1; 8 bases map to TRBD1. CDR1 and CDR2 from the germline V gene are SGHRS and YFSETQ. Trimming took 1 base from V and 0 from J; bases not matched to a gene: 2. This CDR3 comprises 15 residues.

The V gene is TRBV28, the J gene TRBJ2-2, with TRBD1 matching 9 bases. V shed 6 bases and J 4 bases; nucleotides not matched to a gene: 9. The CDR3 length is 16 residues. Germline V gives CDR1 MDHEN, CDR2 SYDVKM. The CDR3 sequence is CASRYPGQGVTGELFF. CDR3 coding DNA: TGTGCCAGCAGATATCCGGGACAGGGTGTCACCGGGGAGCTGTTTTTT.

The rearrangement joins TRBV29-1 to TRBJ1-5, with a weak D call TRBD1 (5 bases). Germline CDR1 reads SQVTM; CDR2 reads ANQGSEA. The CDR3 contains 13 residues. Trimming took off 6 bases at V and 5 bases at J, with 14 bases between the two ends. The CDR3 protein is CSVDTGAHQPQHF. In nucleotides, the CDR3 is TGCAGCGTCGACACAGGAGCCCATCAGCCCCAGCATTTT.

The chain has TRBV6-5 and TRBJ1-1; TRBD1 matches at 7 bases. The CDR3 is 13 amino acids. V trimming: 8 bases; J trimming: 1 base; junction bases outside the gene matches: 4. The V gene's germline CDR1 is MNHEY and CDR2 SVGAGI. This CDR3 is CASRTGANTEAFF. The CDR3 nucleotides read TGTGCCAGCCGAACAGGGGCGAACACTGAAGCTTTCTTT.

A single count supports this clone. V gene TRBV9 combines with J gene TRBJ1-2, with D possibly being TRBD1 (6 bases). The CDR3 contains 13 residues. Germline CDR1 is SGDLS and CDR2 is YYNGEE. V gave up 4 bases and J gave up 8 bases, with 15 bases separating them. CDR3 coding DNA: TGTGCCAGCAGCCCAGGGGCAGAAACCGGCTACACCTTC. It translates to CASSPGAETGYTF.

The rearrangement links TRBV11-2 to TRBJ1-1, with D perhaps TRBD1 (5 bases). This CDR3 is built from 14 residues. Germline CDR1 is SGHAT and CDR2 is FQNNGV. Trimming shortened V by 1 base and J by 4 bases, and 10 bases separated the two germline ends. The CDR3 nucleotides read TGTGCCAGCAGCTTAGTTCTGGGGGGCACTGAAGCTTTCTTT. This gives the protein CASSLVLGGTEAFF.

The CDR3 here is CASSQGGLAGGSTGELFF. CDR3 DNA: TGCGCCAGCAGCCAAGGAGGACTAGCGGGAGGCTCCACCGGGGAGCTGTTTTTT. The chain couples TRBV4-1 to TRBJ2-2; 14 nucleotides line up with TRBD2. CDR1 MGHRA and CDR2 YSYEKL come from the germline V gene. V gave up 1 base and J gave up 4 bases; unmatched junction bases: 5. The CDR3 has 18 residues.

This chain uses TRBV15 with TRBJ2-7; D unclear. In germline, CDR1 is LNHNV, CDR2 YYDKDF (reference sequence). The CDR3 spans 11 residues. V dropped 1 base and J dropped 11 bases, with 9 bases sitting between them. CDR3 coding DNA: TGTGCCACCAGCAGAGGACCAGAGGAGTACTTC. Translation gives CATSRGPEEYF.

V gene TRBV6-5 combines with J gene TRBJ2-5; TRBD1 matches at 7 bases. Germline V CDR1 and CDR2: MNHEY, SVGAGI. The CDR3 contains 13 residues. V was pared by 6 bases and J by 3 bases, with 4 bases of the junction left unmatched. The CDR3 region has the DNA TGTGCCAGCAGAAAGGGGGCAGAAGAGACCCAGTACTTC. Amino acid sequence: CASRKGAEETQYF.